A selection of T cell receptor beta chains follows, all from one sample in a study of CD8 T cells in Susac syndrome. TCRdb re-derived calls from the immunoSEQ multiplex PCR reads in MiXCR, one entry per CDR3 protein. The sample yields 250,000 to 300,000 distinct CDR3 sequences, 75% to 85% seen once. Sequencing used CD8+ T cells from PBMCs. The receptors here all came from a human donor with multiple sclerosis. The CDR3 runs from the conserved cysteine through the conserved F or W. The D gene is left open where the match is weak. The size field is filled for only some rows; it gives once, few, many or a size class.

abundance: once; j_gene: TRBJ2-2; v_gene: TRBV14; d_gene: .; CDR3nt: TGTGCCAGCAGCTTTTCTAGACTAGTCCCCGGGGAGCTGTTTTTT; CDR3aa: CASSFSRLVPGELFF
abundance: .; j_gene: TRBJ2-3; v_gene: TRBV27; d_gene: .; CDR3nt: TGTGCCAGCAGTTTAAGGACGATGGAGAATACGCAGTATTTT; CDR3aa: CASSLRTMENTQYF
abundance: .; j_gene: TRBJ1-2; v_gene: TRBV27; d_gene: .; CDR3nt: TGTGCCAGCAGTCCAACAGGGTGGGGCTACACCTTC; CDR3aa: CASSPTGWGYTF
abundance: .; j_gene: TRBJ2-5; v_gene: TRBV6-1; d_gene: TRBD1; CDR3nt: TGTGCCAGCAGACCTATGGACAGGGGCTGGGAGACCCAGTACTTC; CDR3aa: CASRPMDRGWETQYF
abundance: .; j_gene: TRBJ2-1; v_gene: TRBV7-9; d_gene: .; CDR3nt: TGTGCCAGCAGCACGCGGGCCGAGCAGTTCTTC; CDR3aa: CASSTRAEQFF
abundance: .; j_gene: TRBJ2-6; v_gene: TRBV20-1; d_gene: .; CDR3nt: TGCAGTGCTAGAGCCCCGACAGGCCGCTCTGGGGCCAACGTCCTGACTTTC; CDR3aa: CSARAPTGRSGANVLTF
abundance: .; j_gene: TRBJ2-2; v_gene: TRBV20-1; d_gene: .; CDR3nt: TGCAGTGCTCCTACCTCAGAGCTGGGATTATACACCGGGGAGCTGTTTTTT; CDR3aa: CSAPTSELGLYTGELFF
abundance: .; j_gene: TRBJ2-4; v_gene: TRBV12-3/TRBV12-4; d_gene: .; CDR3nt: TGTGCCAGCAGCGACAAACGTCTAGCCAAAAACATTCAGTACTTC; CDR3aa: CASSDKRLAKNIQYF
abundance: once; j_gene: TRBJ2-4; v_gene: TRBV27; d_gene: TRBD2; CDR3nt: TGTGCCAGCAGTTCACTAGCGGGATACAAAAACATTCAGTACTTC; CDR3aa: CASSSLAGYKNIQYF
abundance: once; j_gene: TRBJ1-1; v_gene: TRBV30; d_gene: TRBD1; CDR3nt: TGTGCCTGGGGACAGGGCGGTGGGAACACTGAAGCTTTCTTT; CDR3aa: CAWGQGGGNTEAFF
abundance: .; j_gene: TRBJ2-7; v_gene: TRBV11-2; d_gene: .; CDR3nt: TGTGCCAGCAGAAGACAGTTCTACAAGCAGTACTTC; CDR3aa: CASRRQFYKQYF
abundance: .; j_gene: TRBJ1-6; v_gene: TRBV6-5; d_gene: TRBD1; CDR3nt: TGTGCCAGCAGTTACTCGAATGTCGGACAGGGGGCCCTACCCCTCCACTTT; CDR3aa: CASSYSNVGQGALPLHF